The entry that follows covers one T cell receptor (beta chain) sequence. Its antigen remains unidentified. In the original processing: Without quality scores, immunoSEQ junctional reads could not be filtered like full-length reads. Repertoires were generated with immunoSEQ multiplex PCR, while TCRdb's copy carries only in-frame clones and drops some. The DNA was the basis for D and trimming; V, J and clone size are from that table. The sample yields approximately 2.3 million clones, just over 90% seen once. This specimen belongs to a study of shared clonotypes between healthy human individuals. The CDR3 length is 15 residues. The V end lost 7 bases, the J end lost 4 bases, and 19 bases lay between the germline ends. Germline CDR1 reads MDHEN; CDR2 reads SYDVKM. Whole-study results and caveats: Relative to their counterparts shared across all four donors, non-shared clonotypes exhibited diminished generation probabilities. Clonotypes that were shared across four donors made up approximately 5.1% of naive CD4 clonotypes.

The sample comprised naive CD4+ T cells from PBMCs. Regarding subset: CD45RA+ positively selected. The chain has TRBV28 and TRBJ1-1; D unclear. This sequence originates from a young man in good health. Some clones in this sample may be carry-over from other donors' samples. The CDR3 protein is CASIQTRWEGTEAFF. CDR3 nucleotides: TGTGCCAGCATCCAGACCCGCTGGGAAGGCACTGAAGCTTTCTTT.